A selection of T cell receptor beta chains follows, all from one sample in a study of cytomegalovirus exposure and HLA in healthy donors. TCRdb keeps only in-frame clones here, not all; method: immunoSEQ multiplex PCR. The table for this sample gives around 100,000 clones. Source material: PBMCs. All receptors come from a man aged 35-49 years in good health and CMV-seronegative. Both conserved end residues are part of each CDR3. A D gene is named only where the DNA matches it firmly.

V: TRBV7-9
D: TRBD2
J: TRBJ2-5
CDR3: CASHWGGEETQYF
DNA: TGTGCCAGCCATTGGGGGGGTGAGGAGACCCAGTACTTC

V: TRBV12-5
D: .
J: TRBJ2-3
CDR3: CASGLELFTDTQYF
DNA: TGTGCTAGTGGTTTGGAGCTATTCACAGATACGCAGTATTTT

V: TRBV4-3
D: TRBD2
J: TRBJ2-2
CDR3: CASSQVNPGLAANTGELFF
DNA: TGCGCCAGCAGCCAAGTAAATCCGGGACTAGCAGCGAACACCGGGGAGCTGTTTTTT

V: TRBV2
D: .
J: TRBJ1-2
CDR3: CASSERRSRYTF
DNA: TGTGCCAGCAGTGAGAGGAGGTCACGCTACACCTTC

V: TRBV4-1
D: .
J: TRBJ1-1
CDR3: CASSQEEGQVNTEAFF
DNA: TGCGCCAGCAGCCAAGAAGAGGGACAAGTAAACACTGAAGCTTTCTTT

V: TRBV19
D: .
J: TRBJ2-1
CDR3: CASSINRFDEQFF
DNA: TGTGCCAGTAGTATAAACAGGTTCGATGAGCAGTTCTTC

V: TRBV2
D: .
J: TRBJ2-6
CDR3: CASSEVRGFSSGANVLTF
DNA: TGTGCCAGCAGTGAAGTCAGGGGTTTTTCCTCTGGGGCCAACGTCCTGACTTTC

V: TRBV6-6
D: TRBD1
J: TRBJ2-2
CDR3: CASSGPGTGGAGELFF
DNA: TGTGCCAGCAGTGGTCCCGGGACAGGGGGTGCCGGGGAGCTGTTTTTT

V: TRBV10-3
D: TRBD2
J: TRBJ2-3
CDR3: CAVGGLGSDTQYF
DNA: TGTGCCGTCGGGGGACTAGGCTCCGATACGCAGTATTTT

V: TRBV25-1
D: .
J: TRBJ1-5
CDR3: CASSSVSNQPQHF
DNA: TGTGCCAGCAGTTCCGTTAGCAATCAGCCCCAGCATTTT

V: TRBV4-2
D: .
J: TRBJ1-2
CDR3: CASSQEKFESNYGYTF
DNA: TGTGCCAGCAGCCAAGAGAAGTTCGAGTCTAACTATGGCTACACCTTC

V: TRBV7-2
D: TRBD1
J: TRBJ2-4
CDR3: CASSGRDSFTKNIQYF
DNA: TGTGCCAGCAGCGGCCGGGACAGCTTTACCAAAAACATTCAGTACTTC

V: TRBV4-3
D: .
J: TRBJ2-1
CDR3: CASSQEGANYNEQFF
DNA: TGCGCCAGCAGCCAAGAGGGGGCCAACTACAATGAGCAGTTCTTC

V: TRBV5-5
D: .
J: TRBJ1-1
CDR3: CASSNTGGTEAFF
DNA: TGTGCCAGCAGTAATACTGGTGGCACTGAAGCTTTCTTT

V: TRBV19
D: .
J: TRBJ1-5
CDR3: CASSIEEGLGNQPQHF
DNA: TGTGCCAGTAGTATCGAGGAGGGGTTAGGCAATCAGCCCCAGCATTTT

V: TRBV7-8
D: TRBD1
J: TRBJ2-7
CDR3: CASSLGQTSYEQYF
DNA: TGTGCCAGCAGCTTGGGACAGACTTCCTACGAGCAGTACTTC

V: TRBV9
D: .
J: TRBJ2-1
CDR3: CASSVGPDRYNEQFF
DNA: TGTGCCAGCAGCGTGGGGCCTGACAGGTACAATGAGCAGTTCTTC

V: TRBV7-2
D: .
J: TRBJ1-1
CDR3: CASSWTDNTEAFF
DNA: TGTGCCAGCAGCTGGACAGATAACACTGAAGCTTTCTTT

V: TRBV7-2
D: TRBD1
J: TRBJ1-5
CDR3: CASSPRTGNQPQHF
DNA: TGTGCCAGCAGCCCCCGGACAGGGAATCAGCCCCAGCATTTT

V: TRBV9
D: TRBD1
J: TRBJ1-2
CDR3: CASSETTHRGPFNYGYTF
DNA: TGTGCCAGCAGCGAAACGACGCACAGGGGTCCATTTAACTATGGCTACACCTTC

V: TRBV5-8
D: .
J: TRBJ2-2
CDR3: CASSLADTTNTGELFF
DNA: TGTGCCAGCAGCTTGGCCGATACTACTAACACCGGGGAGCTGTTTTTT

V: TRBV25-1
D: .
J: TRBJ2-3
CDR3: CASRGVRDTQYF
DNA: TGTGCCTCACGCGGGGTCCGGGATACGCAGTATTTT

V: TRBV5-6
D: .
J: TRBJ1-2
CDR3: CASSPWSAINYGYTF
DNA: TGTGCCAGCAGCCCCTGGTCTGCGATTAACTATGGCTACACCTTC

V: TRBV7-9
D: .
J: TRBJ2-1
CDR3: CASSNRGRGAYNEQFF
DNA: TGTGCCAGCAGCAACAGAGGCAGGGGGGCCTACAATGAGCAGTTCTTC

V: TRBV7-2
D: TRBD1
J: TRBJ1-2
CDR3: CASSLVGTGGYGYTF
DNA: TGTGCCAGCAGCTTAGTGGGGACAGGGGGCTATGGCTACACCTTC

V: TRBV7-8
D: .
J: TRBJ2-1
CDR3: CASSPRGTELYNEQFF
DNA: TGTGCCAGCAGCCCTAGGGGGACGGAGCTTTACAATGAGCAGTTCTTC

V: TRBV7-2
D: .
J: TRBJ1-2
CDR3: CASSPRGPSYGYTF
DNA: TGTGCCAGCAGCCCAAGGGGCCCGAGCTATGGCTACACCTTC

V: TRBV7-6
D: .
J: TRBJ2-7
CDR3: CASSLETGDRYEQYF
DNA: TGTGCCAGCAGCTTAGAAACGGGGGATCGTTACGAGCAGTACTTC

V: TRBV19
D: .
J: TRBJ2-6
CDR3: CASSIEGGARPGANVLTF
DNA: TGTGCCAGTAGTATAGAAGGGGGTGCAAGGCCTGGGGCCAACGTCCTGACTTTC

V: TRBV7-2
D: .
J: TRBJ2-7
CDR3: CASSLGQGLSYEQYF
DNA: TGTGCCAGCAGCTTAGGGCAGGGGTTATCCTACGAGCAGTACTTC

V: TRBV5-1
D: .
J: TRBJ1-2
CDR3: CASSPGGTTNYGYTF
DNA: TGCGCCAGCAGCCCGGGGGGGACTACTAACTATGGCTACACCTTC